Following are 5 T cell receptor beta chains from one sample sequenced in a study of T-cell memory formation after mild COVID-19. TCRdb analysed the 5' RACE reads with MiXCR anew, one entry per CDR3 protein. The top ten hold 3.5% to 4% of the sample, which has some 200,000 distinct CDR3 sequences, more than 8% seen once. Sequenced input: PBMCs or a T cell subset sorted from them (not recorded which). These receptors came from a man aged 18-30 years who had mild COVID-19 (a few samples of this study predate the infection). Cell type and time point are not known.

This clonotype was counted a few times. The J gene is TRBJ1-1, the V gene TRBV6-5; 9 nucleotides align to TRBD1. V trimming: 0 bases; J trimming: 9 bases; junction bases outside the gene matches: 14. Germline CDR1 MNHEY, CDR2 SVGAGI. The CDR3 sequence is 17 residues long. CDR3: CASSYSMVGTGSRKAFF. The CDR3 bases are TGTGCCAGCAGTTACTCGATGGTAGGGACAGGGAGCCGCAAAGCTTTCTTT.

The V call is TRBV12-3 or TRBV12-4, the J call TRBJ1-1; 7 bases line up with TRBD1. V lost 9 bases, J lost 4 bases, and 8 bases stayed unmatched. The CDR3 runs 13 residues. Here the CDR3 DNA reads TGTGCCAGTCTACGACAGGGCGGCACTGAAGCTTTCTTT. Amino acid sequence: CASLRQGGTEAFF.

The rearrangement links TRBV24-1 to TRBJ2-1; D is unresolved. The CDR3 is 15 amino acids. V dropped 4 bases and J dropped 6 bases, with 15 bases sitting between them. CDR1 is KGHDR, CDR2 SFDVKD, per germline. The CDR3 loop is CATSEVSPGSNEQFF. CDR3 nucleotides: TGTGCCACCAGTGAGGTCTCCCCGGGTTCCAATGAGCAGTTCTTC.

This sequence joins TRBV5-1 and TRBJ2-1, with 11 bases identical to TRBD2. The CDR3 totals 15 residues. J was trimmed by 6 bases and V by 4 bases; bases with no gene match: 6. Germline V lookup: CDR1 SGHRS, CDR2 YFSETQ. The DNA for the CDR3 is TGCGCCAGCAGCGCACTAGCGGGGGTTCGCAATGAGCAGTTCTTC. Translating it yields CASSALAGVRNEQFF.

Ten or more counts support this clonotype. V and J are TRBV20-1 and TRBJ2-6, with a weak D call TRBD1 (5 bases). V lost 5 bases and J 4 bases, leaving 12 bases between the germline ends. Germline CDR1 DFQATT, CDR2 SNEGSKA (reference sequence). This CDR3 region has 14 residues. This CDR3 is CSAPRQGGANVLTF. CDR3 nucleotide sequence: TGCAGTGCTCCAAGGCAGGGAGGGGCCAACGTCCTGACTTTC.